This TCR beta chain was captured by sequencing in a study of blood T cell repertoires in COVID-19 (dated by TCRdb to about 2020). Turning to the overall study: Samples from collaborators originated in the United States, Italy and Spain and spanned both the acute and convalescent phases of COVID-19. Samples were obtained from the ongoing ImmuneRACE study (first 160 participants) and from 1,200 or so subjects provided by 6 global collaborators. Nearly every sample came with metadata listing a de-identified subject ID, COVID-19 status, age in years and sex. The material from the prospective study consisted of cDNA or gDNA derived from T cells, B-cell-depleted T cells, or PBMCs. HLA class I and class II types, where available, came from metadata supplied by the sample provider rather than from assay-based typing. A freely available public database, intended as a resource for researchers studying the immune response to SARS-CoV-2, is where the repertoires were released. Deeply sampled blood TCRbeta repertoires from subjects exposed to, actively infected with, or recovered from COVID-19 were included in the dataset. Overall study outcomes, separate from this receptor: The amount of clinical and demographic metadata varied by source and participant and was provided uncurated.

The trim is 5 bases for V and 3 bases for J, with a gap of 17 bases between the germline ends. The germline V gene (reference sequence) supplies CDR1 LNHDA and CDR2 SQIVND. Taken from cysteine to phenylalanine, the CDR3 has 16 residues. CDR3 DNA is the only sequence kept; it has 48 bases, read in frame from the first base. TCRbeta CDR3 regions were amplified from genomic DNA by means of the immunoSEQ Assay, a bias-controlled multiplex PCR. The published analysis was carried out like this. The number of nucleated cells in each sample was estimated by amplification of reference gene primers within the assay. Sequence reads were collapsed and filtered to measure the absolute abundance of every unique TCRbeta CDR3 rearrangement. For each sample, productive Simpson clonality was calculated by taking the square root of Simpson's diversity index across productive rearrangements. In TCRdb, the immuneACCESS table is reduced to in-frame sequences with V and J assigned. These tables do not hold every clone; where another copy was compared, an unresolved V gene accounts for under half, and the others remain unexplained. The V and J calls and clone size are taken from that table; D and trimming were inferred from the DNA. The sample table shows some 190,000 clones, and approximately 81% are seen once. 4.5% to 5% of the sample goes to the ten largest clones.

On this clone: The target of this receptor is not known. Qualities for individual bases were not recorded, and no much larger clone is one base off.

The collaborating institutions used their own protocols to collect whole blood in K2EDTA tubes. For TCRbeta analysis, collaborators shipped samples in one of three forms: frozen whole blood, isolated PBMCs, or DNA extracted from either of those sample types. Sequences were obtained from peripheral blood. The receptor chain draws on TRBV19 and TRBJ1-5; TRBD1 is possibly the D segment (6 matching bases). The origin of this receptor is a woman older than 75 with acute or convalescent COVID-19. Here the CDR3 is given as CASSPLRTAINQPQHF. In nucleotides, the sequence is TGTGCCAGTAGTCCCCTAAGGACAGCGATCAATCAGCCCCAGCATTTT.